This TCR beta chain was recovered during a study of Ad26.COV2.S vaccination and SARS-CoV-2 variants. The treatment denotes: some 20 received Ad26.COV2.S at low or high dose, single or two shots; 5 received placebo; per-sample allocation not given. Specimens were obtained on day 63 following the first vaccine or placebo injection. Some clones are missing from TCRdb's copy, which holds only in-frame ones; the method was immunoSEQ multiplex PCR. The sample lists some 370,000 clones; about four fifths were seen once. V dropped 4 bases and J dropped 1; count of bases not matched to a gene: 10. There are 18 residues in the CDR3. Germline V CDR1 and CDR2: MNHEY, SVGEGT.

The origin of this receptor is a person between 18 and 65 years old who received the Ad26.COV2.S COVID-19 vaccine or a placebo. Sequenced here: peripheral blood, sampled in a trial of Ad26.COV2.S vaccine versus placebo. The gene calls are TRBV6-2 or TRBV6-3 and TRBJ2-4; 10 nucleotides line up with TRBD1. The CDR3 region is CASSSPPGTGEAKNIQYF. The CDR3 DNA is TGTGCCAGCAGTTCCCCCCCCGGGACAGGGGAGGCCAAAAACATTCAGTACTTC.